The 5 T cell receptor beta chains below were found in one sample sequenced in a study of shared clonotypes between healthy human individuals. Profiling relied on immunoSEQ multiplex PCR, and the TCRdb table lists in-frame clones only, not all of them. This sample has under 200,000 clones; 80% to 95% occur once, and the top ten carry 0.067%. Material for sequencing was naive CD4+ T cells sorted from blood. Described subset: CD45RA+ positively selected. These receptors were collected from a woman between 25 and 40 years old in good health.

The rearrangement uses TRBV29-1 and TRBJ1-1; TRBD1 is a possible D gene (5 bases). The CDR3 sequence is 14 residues long. The germline V gene has CDR1 SQVTM and CDR2 ANQGSEA. The ends were cut back, 4 bases at V and 5 bases at J, with 17 bases in the middle. The CDR3 DNA follows: TGCAGCGTTGCTTTATCTGCGGGGGGTACTGAAGCTTTCTTT. This encodes CSVALSAGGTEAFF.

The J gene is TRBJ2-5, the V gene TRBV19; TRBD1 aligns across 7 bases. V dropped 6 bases and J dropped 3; count of bases not matched to a gene: 4. The CDR3 loop spans 13 amino acids. CDR1 is LNHDA, CDR2 SQIVND, per germline (reference sequence). The CDR3 sequence is CASRGTGEETQYF. Written as DNA, the CDR3 is TGTGCCAGTAGGGGAACAGGGGAAGAGACCCAGTACTTC.

J is TRBJ2-3 and V is TRBV11-2; 8 bases fit TRBD1. The CDR3 sequence is 13 residues long. J lost 4 bases, V lost 8 bases, and 5 bases had no gene match. The germline V gene has CDR1 SGHAT and CDR2 FQNNGV. The CDR3 DNA reads TGTGCCAGCGGACAGGGAGAGGCAGATACGCAGTATTTT. It specifies CASGQGEADTQYF. Complete variable domain (other parts from reference TRBV11-2 and TRBJ2-3): EAGVAQSPRYKIIEKRQSVAFWCNPISGHATLYWYQQILGQGPKLLIQFQNNGVVDDSQLPKDRFSAERLKGVDSTLKIQPAKLEDSAVYLCASGQGEADTQYFGPGTRLTVL.

The J gene is TRBJ1-1, the V gene TRBV19; TRBD1 might be the D (6 bases). CDR1 and CDR2 from the germline V gene are LNHDA and SQIVND (reference sequence). The ends were cut back, 9 bases at V and 1 base at J, with 21 bases in the middle. The CDR3 covers 16 residues. In DNA, the CDR3 is TGTGCCAGAAAGGCAAATAAGGGGGGCGCGAACACTGAAGCTTTCTTT. It is translated as CARKANKGGANTEAFF.

The chain uses TRBV5-6 and TRBJ1-1, with 7 bases lining up with TRBD1. Germline CDR1 reads SGHDT; CDR2 reads YYEEEE. The CDR3 contains 12 residues. The V gene end was trimmed by 4 bases and the J gene end by 9 bases; junction bases not matched to a gene: 6. Written as DNA, the CDR3 is TGTGCCAGCAGCCCGTACAGGGGAAAAGCTTTCTTT. Its translation is CASSPYRGKAFF.